This T cell receptor (beta chain) was captured in a study of T cell repertoires in cytomegalovirus infection. Study at large: Public TCR beta signature analysis indicated the presence of both CMV infection and matching HLA type. Study-wide results and caveats: In two of eight donors, the top clonotype was HLA-C-restricted CMV-specific. Using cumulative public TCR beta family frequency, the authors identified those who carried CMV together with the relevant HLA.

This clonotype was observed many times. Its specificity is not known. MiXCR was run by TCRdb on the reads, yielding one entry per CDR3 protein. The sample has over 200,000 distinct CDR3 sequences; 12% to 15% are singletons. This clonotype originated in a human donor in good health (CMV status not recorded). Some clones in this sample may be carry-over from other donors' samples. Sequencing was carried out using PBMCs.

The CDR3 sequence: CASSQGGRGPRHYGYTF. The CDR3, as DNA: TGCGCCAGCAGCCAAGGCGGGAGGGGACCCAGGCACTATGGCTACACCTTC. V gene TRBV4-1 combines with J gene TRBJ1-2; the D gene is possibly TRBD1 (5 bases). The CDR3 spans 17 residues. The germline V and J ends were trimmed by 1 base and 3 bases, with 18 bases remaining between them. Germline V lookup: CDR1 MGHRA, CDR2 YSYEKL.